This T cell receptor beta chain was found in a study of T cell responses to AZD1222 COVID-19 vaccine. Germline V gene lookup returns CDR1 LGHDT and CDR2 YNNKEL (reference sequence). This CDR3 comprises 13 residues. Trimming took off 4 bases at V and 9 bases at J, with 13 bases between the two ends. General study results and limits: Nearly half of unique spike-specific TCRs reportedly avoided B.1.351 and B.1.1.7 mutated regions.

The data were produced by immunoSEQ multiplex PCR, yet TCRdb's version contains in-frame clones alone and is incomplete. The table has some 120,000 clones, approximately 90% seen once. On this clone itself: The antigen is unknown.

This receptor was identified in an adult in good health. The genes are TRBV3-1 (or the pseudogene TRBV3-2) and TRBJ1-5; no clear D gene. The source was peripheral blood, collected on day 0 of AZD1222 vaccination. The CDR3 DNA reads TGTGCCAGCAGCCTTGACTCCTCCGGGCCCCAGCATTTT. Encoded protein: CASSLDSSGPQHF.